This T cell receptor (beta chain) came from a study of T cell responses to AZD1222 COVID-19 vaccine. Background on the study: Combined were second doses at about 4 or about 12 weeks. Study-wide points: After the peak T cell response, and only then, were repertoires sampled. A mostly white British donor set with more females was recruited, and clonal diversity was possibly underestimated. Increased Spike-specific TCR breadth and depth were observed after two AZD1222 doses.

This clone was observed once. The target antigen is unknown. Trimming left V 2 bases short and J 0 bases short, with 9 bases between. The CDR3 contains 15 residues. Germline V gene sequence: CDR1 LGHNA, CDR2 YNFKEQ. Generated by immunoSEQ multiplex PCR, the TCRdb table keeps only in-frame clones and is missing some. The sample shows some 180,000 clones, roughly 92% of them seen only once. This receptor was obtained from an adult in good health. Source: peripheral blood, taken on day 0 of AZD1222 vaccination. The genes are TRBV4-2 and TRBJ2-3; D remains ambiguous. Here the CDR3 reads CASSQRSASTDTQYF. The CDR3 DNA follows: TGTGCCAGCAGCCAAAGGTCCGCTAGCACAGATACGCAGTATTTT.